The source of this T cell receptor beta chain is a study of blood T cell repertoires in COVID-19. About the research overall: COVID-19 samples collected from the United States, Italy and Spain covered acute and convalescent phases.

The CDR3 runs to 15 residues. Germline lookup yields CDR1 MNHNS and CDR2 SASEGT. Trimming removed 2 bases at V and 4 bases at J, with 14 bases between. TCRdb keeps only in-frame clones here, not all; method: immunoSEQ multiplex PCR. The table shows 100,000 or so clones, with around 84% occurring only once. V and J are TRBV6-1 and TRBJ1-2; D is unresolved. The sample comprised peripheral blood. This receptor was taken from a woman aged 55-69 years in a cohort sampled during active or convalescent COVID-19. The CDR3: CASSETARSSYGYTF. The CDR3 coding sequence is TGTGCCAGCAGTGAAACCGCCAGATCCAGCTATGGCTACACCTTC.